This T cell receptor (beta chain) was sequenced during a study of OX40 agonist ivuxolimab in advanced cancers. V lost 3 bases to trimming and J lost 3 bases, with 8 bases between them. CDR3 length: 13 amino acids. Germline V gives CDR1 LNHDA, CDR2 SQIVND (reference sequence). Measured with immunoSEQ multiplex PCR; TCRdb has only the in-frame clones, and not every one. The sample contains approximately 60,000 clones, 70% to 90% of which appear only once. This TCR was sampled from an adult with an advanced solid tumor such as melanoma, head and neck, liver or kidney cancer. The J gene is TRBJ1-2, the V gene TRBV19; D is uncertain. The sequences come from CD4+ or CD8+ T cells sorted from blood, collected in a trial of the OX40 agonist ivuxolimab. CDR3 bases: TGTGCCAGTAGTATCGATAGAGACTATGGCTACACCTTC. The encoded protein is CASSIDRDYGYTF. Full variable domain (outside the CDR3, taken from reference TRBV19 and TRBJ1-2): DGGITQSPKYLFRKEGQNVTLSCEQNLNHDAMYWYRQDPGQGLRLIYYSQIVNDFQKGDIAEGYSVSREKKESFPLTVTSAQKNPTAFYLCASSIDRDYGYTFGSGTRLTVV.